Included here is one T cell receptor (beta chain) sequence, with context. The data were taken from a study of CD8+CD57+ T cells in acquired aplastic anemia. The use of genomic DNA as template underpinned the TCR beta VDJ and CDR3 profiling. TCRdb called the reads again in MiXCR, with one record for every CDR3 protein. The data contain roughly 180,000 distinct CDR3 sequences, around 50% of them singletons. The CDR3 is 15 amino acids. Germline CDR1 SGHVS, CDR2 FNYEAQ. It was patients with CD8+CD57+ cell expansion by flow cytometry who were chosen for sequencing. Sequenced sample: sorted CD4+, CD8+, or CD8+CD57+ T cells (not recorded which) from PBMCs. The clonotype comes from a human donor with aplastic anemia. The chain couples TRBV7-6 to TRBJ2-5; 10 bases are shared with TRBD1. TRBJ2-7 matches the DNA end more closely, so the J call is doubtful. The CDR3 here is CASSLEGQGYYEQYF. The CDR3 nucleotides read TGTGCCAGCAGCTTAGAGGGACAGGGGTACTACGAGCAGTACTTC.